One and the same sample provided the 30 T cell receptor beta chains below, sequenced in a study of blood T cell repertoires in COVID-19. Produced via immunoSEQ multiplex PCR; TCRdb's table is partial and in-frame only. The sample yields about 260,000 clones, more than 70% seen once. The material sequenced was PBMCs or T cells enriched from blood (not recorded which). The receptors shown here come from a woman between 50 and 59 years old who had recovered from COVID-19.

This chain uses TRBV7-9 with TRBJ1-2, with D possibly being TRBD1 (6 bases). The V end lost 2 bases, the J end lost 5 bases, and 12 bases lay between the germline ends. Germline V gene data show CDR1 as SEHNR and CDR2 as FQNEAQ (reference sequence). This CDR3 contains 14 residues. The CDR3 DNA is TGTGCCAGCAGCTTACGGGGGGCGAGGTATGGCTACACCTTC. This encodes CASSLRGARYGYTF.

The chain combines TRBV7-2 with TRBJ2-7; D is unresolved. The CDR3 is made up of 13 amino acids. Between the trimmed V and J ends, which lost 6 bases and 0 bases, there was a span of 9 bases. Germline CDR1 is SGHTA and CDR2 is FQGNSA. In DNA, the CDR3 is TGTGCCAGCAGGGCCCCCATCTCCTACGAGCAGTACTTC. Translation: CASRAPISYEQYF.

The rearrangement links TRBV27 to TRBJ2-5; 9 bases line up with TRBD1. Germline V gene lookup returns CDR1 MNHEY and CDR2 SMNVEV (reference sequence). J lost 3 bases, V lost 6 bases, and 11 bases had no gene match. This CDR3 is 16 amino acids long. DNA of the CDR3: TGTGCCAGCAGAGGCCCAGGCGGACAGGGGAAAGAGACCCAGTACTTC. Its translation is CASRGPGGQGKETQYF.

In the case of this clone: The junction differs from germline at one of its ends, possibly a read error. V and J are TRBV18 and TRBJ2-3, with D unclear. Germline loops: CDR1 KGHSH, CDR2 LQKENI. The CDR3 is 14 residues long. DNA for the CDR3: TGTGCCAGCTCACCACCGCCCCTCACATATACGCAGTATTTT. Translated: CASSPPPLTYTQYF. Complete variable domain (other parts from reference TRBV18 and TRBJ2-3): NAGVMQNPRHLVRRRGQEARLRCSPMKGHSHVYWYRQLPEEGLKFMVYLQKENIIDESGMPKERFSAEFPKEGPSILRIQQVVRGDSAAYFCASSPPPLTYTQYFGPGTRLTVL.

The chain employs TRBV28 and TRBJ1-2, with D tentatively TRBD1 (6 bases). The ends were cut back, 6 bases at V and 4 bases at J, with 15 bases in the middle. The CDR3 extends over 14 amino acids. Germline CDR1 reads MDHEN; CDR2 reads SYDVKM. CDR3: CASRGPGAAYGYTF. The CDR3 DNA is TGTGCCAGCAGGGGCCCAGGGGCTGCCTATGGCTACACCTTC.

The V gene is TRBV4-1, the J gene TRBJ2-1, with 8 nucleotides matching TRBD2. In germline, CDR1 is MGHRA, CDR2 YSYEKL. The CDR3 loop spans 13 amino acids. After removal of 1 base from V and 12 bases from J, the junction contained 5 bases not matched to a gene. The CDR3 loop is CASSQGQRETQFF. The CDR3 DNA is TGCGCCAGCAGCCAAGGGCAGCGGGAGACGCAGTTCTTC.

This clone was counted a single time. V usage is TRBV5-5 and J usage is TRBJ1-5; TRBD1 agrees at 7 bases. Per germline, CDR1 SGHKS and CDR2 YYEKEE (reference sequence). V lost 0 bases to trimming and J lost 4 bases; unmatched junction nucleotides: 4. The CDR3 extends over 15 amino acids. The CDR3 loop is CASSLEAGGNQPQHF. The CDR3 nucleotides are TGTGCCAGCAGCTTGGAGGCAGGGGGGAATCAGCCCCAGCATTTT.

The V gene is TRBV27, the J gene TRBJ2-7; perhaps TRBD2 as D (6 bases). The CDR3 is made up of 16 amino acids. Germline V gene data show CDR1 as MNHEY and CDR2 as SMNVEV (reference sequence). With 6 bases removed from V and 5 bases from J, the gap between germline ends came to 23 bases. This CDR3 is CASSYRSRDSLNEQYF. CDR3 sequence (DNA): TGTGCCAGCAGCTACCGATCCCGGGACTCTTTAAACGAGCAGTACTTC.

The chain has TRBV9 and TRBJ2-7; D is unclear. With 3 bases removed from V and 9 bases from J, the gap between germline ends came to 19 bases. The CDR3 length is 14 residues. Germline CDR1 and CDR2: SGDLS and YYNGEE. The CDR3 coding sequence is TGTGCCAGCAGCGACCAGTGGGTACCGACTGTGCAGTACTTC. Translation: CASSDQWVPTVQYF.

The chain uses TRBV10-1 and TRBJ1-6, with D unclear. From germline, CDR1 is WNHNN and CDR2 SYGVQD (reference sequence). The V end lost 2 bases, the J end lost 1 base, and 12 bases lay between the germline ends. This CDR3 region has 17 residues. The CDR3 DNA reads TGCGCCAGCAGTGAGAGGGAGAGTAGGTCCTATAATTCACCCCTCCACTTT. Its protein is CASSERESRSYNSPLHF.

The V and J genes are TRBV12-3 or TRBV12-4 and TRBJ1-1; D is perhaps TRBD1 (5 bases). This CDR3 has 13 residues. V was cut by 4 bases and J by 4 bases, with 10 bases left in between. CDR3 sequence reads: CASSSQGFTEAFF. CDR3 nucleotide sequence: TGTGCCAGCAGTTCGCAGGGATTCACTGAAGCTTTCTTT.

The J gene is TRBJ2-5, the V gene TRBV12-5; D gene ambiguous. Germline assignment: CDR1 LGHNT and CDR2 FRNRAP. CDR3 length: 15 residues. V was clipped by 2 bases and J by 1 base, with 11 bases between them. The CDR3, as DNA: TGTGCTAGTGGTTTGTACGGAACAGCCCAAGAGACCCAGTACTTC. The encoded protein is CASGLYGTAQETQYF.

This chain connects TRBV11-2 to TRBJ2-1; 9 positions agree with TRBD1. Trimming took 8 bases from V and 7 from J; bases not matched to a gene: 3. The germline CDR1 and CDR2 sequences are SGHAT and FQNNGV. The length of the CDR3 is 12 residues. The CDR3 is CASRGQGNEQFF. DNA for the CDR3: TGTGCCAGCCGAGGACAGGGGAATGAGCAGTTCTTC.

This clone was observed once. This rearrangement joins TRBV19 to TRBJ1-5; D not resolved. Germline lookup yields CDR1 LNHDA and CDR2 SQIVND (reference sequence). Between the trimmed V and J ends, which lost 5 bases and 0 bases, there was a span of 20 bases. This CDR3 is built from 18 residues. The CDR3 protein is CASSGPSGSPYSNQPQHF. Written as DNA, the CDR3 is TGTGCCAGTAGTGGTCCGTCAGGTTCGCCGTATAGCAATCAGCCCCAGCATTTT.

The CDR3 nucleotides read TGTGCCAGCACCAAGTCCCGCGCAGGAACCACTCTATACAATGAGCAGTTCTTC. It encodes CASTKSRAGTTLYNEQFF. The genes are TRBV2 and TRBJ2-1, with D unclear. The CDR3 sequence is 18 residues long. V lost 7 bases and J 4 bases, leaving 26 bases between the germline ends. The germline V gene has CDR1 SNHLY and CDR2 FYNNEI.

J is TRBJ1-5 and V is TRBV27; possible D gene TRBD1, 6 bases. Germline values: CDR1 MNHEY, CDR2 SMNVEV (reference sequence). The V end was cut by 3 bases, the J end by 7 bases, with 13 bases between. The CDR3 consists of 14 residues. The CDR3 protein is CASSFGSGAQPQHF. CDR3 DNA sequence: TGTGCCAGCAGTTTCGGCTCAGGGGCACAGCCCCAGCATTTT.

Details on this clone: The same CDR3 can be traced to other DNA sequences in this sample. The chain combines TRBV7-9 with TRBJ1-1; 11 nucleotides align to TRBD1. Germline loops: CDR1 SEHNR, CDR2 FQNEAQ (reference sequence). Unmatched junction bases numbered 1, after V lost 5 bases and J lost 2 bases. The CDR3 length is 14 residues. The CDR3 spells CASSRTGGNTEAFF. The CDR3 DNA reads TGTGCCAGCAGCCGGACAGGGGGCAACACTGAAGCTTTCTTT.

The chain recombines TRBV11-3 with TRBJ2-6, with D perhaps TRBD1 (5 bases). Per the germline V gene, CDR1 is SGHNT and CDR2 is YENEEA. V gave up 5 bases and J gave up 1 base, with 15 bases separating them. The CDR3 is made up of 17 amino acids. The DNA for the CDR3 is TGTGCCAGCAGCCAGACCGACAGCTCTTCTGGGGCCAACGTCCTGACTTTC. Protein product: CASSQTDSSSGANVLTF.

The chain has TRBV29-1 and TRBJ1-1; D remains ambiguous. The CDR3 runs to 11 residues. Deletions cut 3 bases from V and 4 bases from J, with 6 bases between. Germline assignment: CDR1 SQVTM and CDR2 ANQGSEA. The CDR3 loop reads CSVDEGTEAFF. CDR3 nucleotide sequence: TGCAGCGTTGATGAGGGCACTGAAGCTTTCTTT.

The V call is TRBV6-5, the J call TRBJ1-1, with TRBD1 matching 8 bases. The CDR3 length is 13 residues. V lost 8 bases to trimming and J lost 0 bases; unmatched junction nucleotides: 2. Looked up from germline, CDR1 is MNHEY and CDR2 is SVGAGI. The CDR3 sequence is CASDRGMNTEAFF. The CDR3 nucleotides read TGTGCCAGCGACAGGGGCATGAACACTGAAGCTTTCTTT.

V gene TRBV19 combines with J gene TRBJ1-5, with D tentatively TRBD1 (6 bases). This CDR3 region has 15 residues. Germline loops: CDR1 LNHDA, CDR2 SQIVND (reference sequence). The V end was cut by 5 bases, the J end by 0 bases, with 11 bases between. The CDR3 sequence: CASSLDSPSNQPQHF. In DNA form, the CDR3 reads TGTGCCAGTAGTTTGGACAGTCCTAGCAATCAGCCCCAGCATTTT.

The count of this clone is one. CDR3 amino acids: CASSPFGRGGENIQYF. The CDR3 DNA reads as TGTGCCAGCAGCCCATTCGGGCGGGGGGGAGAAAACATTCAGTACTTC. This chain links TRBV7-8 with TRBJ2-4; 9 bases are a match to TRBD2. The V gene's germline CDR1 is SGHVS and CDR2 FQNEAQ. Unmatched junction bases numbered 10, after V lost 5 bases and J lost 5 bases. This CDR3 is built from 16 residues.

The chain links TRBV28 to TRBJ2-1, with TRBD1 matching over 8 bases. CDR1 is MDHEN, CDR2 SYDVKM, per germline. The CDR3 length is 15 residues. Trimming took 6 bases from V and 0 from J; bases not matched to a gene: 4. The CDR3 bases are TGTGCCAGCAGCACCGGGACAGGCTCCTACAATGAGCAGTTCTTC. Amino acid sequence: CASSTGTGSYNEQFF.

V usage is TRBV29-1 and J usage is TRBJ2-1, with no clear D. V was cut by 7 bases and J by 9 bases, with 16 bases left in between. Germline lookup yields CDR1 SQVTM and CDR2 ANQGSEA. CDR3 length equals 12 residues. The CDR3 reads CSAHPLGSEQFF. The CDR3 nucleotides read TGCAGCGCTCACCCCCTCGGGTCTGAGCAGTTCTTC.

The V call is TRBV6-5, the J call TRBJ1-4; TRBD1 might be the D (5 bases). Trimming pared 8 bases from V and 8 bases from J, leaving 12 bases between. The CDR3 covers 12 residues. Germline values: CDR1 MNHEY, CDR2 SVGAGI. CDR3 in DNA: TGTGCCAGCGGCCCAGGGAACGAAAAACTGTTTTTT. Its translation is CASGPGNEKLFF.

This chain connects TRBV28 to TRBJ2-7, with D perhaps matching TRBD1 (7 bases). The germline gives CDR1 MDHEN, CDR2 SYDVKM. V lost 8 bases to trimming and J lost 5 bases, with 13 bases between them. This CDR3 spans 12 amino acids. CDR3 region: CASYARGDEQYF. For the CDR3, the DNA is TGTGCCAGCTATGCCAGGGGGGACGAGCAGTACTTC.

V usage is TRBV6-5 and J usage is TRBJ2-7; 9 bases match TRBD2. Germline CDR1 is MNHEY and CDR2 is SVGAGI. V lost 6 bases and J lost 4; bases outside the gene matches: 7. This CDR3 has 14 residues. The CDR3, as DNA: TGTGCCAGCAGGCCTAGCGGGATCCTTTACGAGCAGTACTTC. Translated: CASRPSGILYEQYF.

The V call is TRBV30, the J call TRBJ1-1, with TRBD1 as a possible D gene (5 bases). The V end was cut by 3 bases, the J end by 8 bases, with 16 bases between. The V gene's germline CDR1 is GTSNPN and CDR2 SVGIG (reference sequence). This CDR3 has 13 amino acids. CDR3 region: CAWRSQGISEAFF. The DNA for the CDR3 is TGTGCCTGGAGATCGCAGGGTATATCCGAAGCTTTCTTT. Full variable domain (outside the CDR3, taken from reference TRBV30 and TRBJ1-1): SQTIHQWPATLVQPVGSPLSLECTVEGTSNPNLYWYRQAAGRGLQLLFYSVGIGQISSEVPQNLSASRPQDRQFILSSKKLLLSDSGFYLCAWRSQGISEAFFGQGTRLTVV.

The chain recombines TRBV24-1 with TRBJ2-3; 10 bases match TRBD2. This CDR3 contains 18 residues. J gave up 3 bases and V 4 bases, and 12 bases lay outside the gene matches. Germline V gene lookup returns CDR1 KGHDR and CDR2 SFDVKD. Written as DNA, the CDR3 is TGTGCCACCAGTGACCCTTCTGGAGCTAGCGGGAGAACAGATACGCAGTATTTT. Its translation is CATSDPSGASGRTDTQYF.

The CDR3 sequence: CASSSGLVYGTDTQYF. In nucleotides, the CDR3 is TGTGCCAGCAGCTCCGGACTAGTGTACGGGACAGATACGCAGTATTTT. This chain uses TRBV13 with TRBJ2-3; 7 nucleotides agree with TRBD2. The ends lost 4 bases at V and 3 bases at J; junction bases unmatched: 10. This CDR3 region has 16 residues. Germline CDR1 is PRHDT and CDR2 is FYEKMQ (reference sequence).